This TCR beta chain was recovered during a study of cytomegalovirus exposure and HLA in healthy donors. This CDR3 is 16 amino acids long. With V trimmed by 4 bases and J by 4 bases, 11 bases remained unmatched. The germline V gene encodes CDR1 MNHNS and CDR2 SASEGT. The PCR employed 60 Vbeta primers together with 13 Jbeta primers. The method was immunoSEQ multiplex PCR; TCRdb's version includes in-frame clones alone and lacks a portion of them. The sample consists of 100,000 or so clones, 70% to 80% of them appearing once. This rearrangement joins TRBV6-1 to TRBJ2-5, with TRBD2 matching 8 bases. Sequencing used PBMCs. This TCR was sampled from a man aged 30-40 years in good health and CMV-seronegative. The CDR3 nucleotides read TGTGCCAGCAGTGGGAGGGCGCGGGCGGGGGGAGAGACCCAGTACTTC. Translated: CASSGRARAGGETQYF.